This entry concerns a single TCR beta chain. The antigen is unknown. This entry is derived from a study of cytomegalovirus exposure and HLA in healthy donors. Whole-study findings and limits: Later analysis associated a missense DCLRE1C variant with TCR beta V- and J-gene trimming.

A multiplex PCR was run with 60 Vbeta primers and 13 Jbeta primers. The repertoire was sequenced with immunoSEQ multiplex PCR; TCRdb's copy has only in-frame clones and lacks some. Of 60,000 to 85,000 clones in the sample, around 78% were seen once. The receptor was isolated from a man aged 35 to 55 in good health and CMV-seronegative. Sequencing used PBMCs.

The CDR3: CASSPQGTSGGTYSYEQYF. As DNA, the CDR3 is TGCGCCAGCAGCCCCCAGGGGACTAGCGGGGGGACTTACTCCTACGAGCAGTACTTC. The chain links TRBV4-1 to TRBJ2-7; 15 bases align to TRBD2. Germline V lookup: CDR1 MGHRA, CDR2 YSYEKL. The CDR3 has 19 residues. The J segment lost 0 bases and the V segment lost 4 bases, leaving 10 bases of the junction unmatched.